Each of the 26 T cell receptor beta chains below was sequenced from the same sample in a study of cytomegalovirus exposure and HLA in healthy donors. PCR employed 60 Vbeta and 13 Jbeta primers. The method was immunoSEQ multiplex PCR; TCRdb's version includes in-frame clones alone and lacks a portion of them. The table records 95,000 to 110,000 clones, around 82% of them present only once. Input material: PBMCs. These receptors originate from a woman between 18 and 29 years old in good health and CMV-seropositive.

The chain uses TRBV7-8 and TRBJ1-2, with 9 nucleotides matching TRBD1. The CDR3 is 16 residues long. Germline values: CDR1 SGHVS, CDR2 FQNEAQ. Trimming took 5 bases from V and 7 from J; bases not matched to a gene: 14. For the CDR3, the DNA is TGTGCCAGCAGCCCAAATACCGGGACAGGGAAGGGTGGCTACACCTTC. Translated, it gives CASSPNTGTGKGGYTF.

The gene calls are TRBV7-8 and TRBJ1-1, with 10 positions matching TRBD1. V dropped 2 bases and J dropped 3; count of bases not matched to a gene: 3. The length of the CDR3 is 15 residues. Germline CDR1 is SGHVS and CDR2 is FQNEAQ. CDR3 sequence: CASSLRDRGYTEAFF. The CDR3 coding sequence is TGTGCCAGCAGCTTAAGGGACAGGGGTTACACTGAAGCTTTCTTT.

This chain joins TRBV5-6 and TRBJ1-6, with TRBD1 matching 9 bases. The length of the CDR3 is 16 residues. CDR1 is SGHDT and CDR2 is YYEEEE in the germline V gene. With 2 bases clipped from V and 9 bases from J, the junction kept 9 bases outside the gene matches. CDR3 nucleotides: TGTGCCAGCAGCTTTGACCGGGACAGGGACATTTCACCCCTCCACTTT. Translation gives CASSFDRDRDISPLHF.

V is TRBV28 and J is TRBJ2-6; D is unresolved. CDR1 MDHEN and CDR2 SYDVKM come from the germline V gene. V dropped 5 bases and J dropped 0 bases, with 11 bases sitting between them. The CDR3 has 16 residues. CDR3 DNA sequence: TGTGCCAGCAGTCCAGAACCCTTCTCTGGGGCCAACGTCCTGACTTTC. Its protein product is CASSPEPFSGANVLTF.

The V call is TRBV5-1, the J call TRBJ2-7, with a weak D call TRBD1 (6 bases). The germline V and J ends were trimmed by 4 bases and 6 bases, with 23 bases remaining between them. The V gene's germline CDR1 is SGHRS and CDR2 YFSETQ. This CDR3 region has 16 residues. The CDR3 DNA reads TGCGCCAGCAGCGCATTAACACAGGGTTTAGGGGGCGAGCAGTACTTC. Translation: CASSALTQGLGGEQYF.

Worth noting for this clone: At one end the junction does not follow the germline gene, possibly because of a read error. This chain joins TRBV9 and TRBJ1-2; D is possibly TRBD1 (5 bases). CDR1 is SGDLS, CDR2 YYNGEE, per germline. The CDR3 consists of 13 residues. CDR3 sequence (DNA): TGTGCCAGCAGCGTAGCTACGGGGGTTTTCCTCCTCTTC. Its translation is CASSVATGVFLLF.

The V gene is TRBV6-5, the J gene TRBJ1-3; no firm D call. Germline CDR1 MNHEY, CDR2 SVGAGI. There are 16 residues in the CDR3. V was clipped by 0 bases and J by 7 bases, with 16 bases between them. The CDR3 protein is CASSYSSTAGGNTIYF. The CDR3 nucleotides are TGTGCCAGCAGTTACTCCTCCACAGCCGGAGGTAACACCATATATTTT.

The chain carries TRBV9 and TRBJ2-7; 10 nucleotides agree with TRBD2. J gave up 4 bases and V 3 bases, and 7 bases lay outside the gene matches. This CDR3 is 15 amino acids long. Per germline, CDR1 SGDLS and CDR2 YYNGEE. The CDR3 is CASSGASGSLYEQYF. The CDR3 nucleotides are TGTGCCAGCAGCGGGGCTAGCGGGAGTCTGTACGAGCAGTACTTC.

This chain uses TRBV5-1 with TRBJ2-5; 9 bases map to TRBD2. Germline CDR1 and CDR2: SGHRS and YFSETQ. The CDR3 is made up of 14 amino acids. Germline trimming cut 4 bases from V and 4 bases from J; bases unmatched to any gene: 5. The CDR3 loop is CASSPPSGVETQYF. CDR3 in DNA: TGCGCCAGCAGCCCCCCTAGCGGGGTAGAGACCCAGTACTTC.

A few counts support this clone. The chain has TRBV4-1 and TRBJ1-1, with D tentatively TRBD1 (6 bases). Germline CDR1 is MGHRA and CDR2 is YSYEKL. V was pared by 4 bases and J by 5 bases, with 17 bases between. The CDR3 length is 15 residues. The chain's CDR3 is CASSPTRGGGTEAFF. CDR3 nucleotides: TGCGCCAGCAGCCCGACTAGGGGGGGTGGAACTGAAGCTTTCTTT.

The rearrangement joins TRBV2 to TRBJ2-7, with D uncertain. There are 11 residues in the CDR3. The V end was cut by 6 bases, the J end by 5 bases, with 8 bases between. Germline loops: CDR1 SNHLY, CDR2 FYNNEI. CDR3 nucleotides: TGTGCCAGCAGGCTACTCGACGAGCAGTACTTC. Translated: CASRLLDEQYF.

CDR3 in amino acids: CASSLTSGSDEQFF. CDR3 DNA: TGTGCCAGCAGCTTGACTAGCGGGAGTGATGAGCAGTTCTTC. The V gene is TRBV11-2, the J gene TRBJ2-1, with TRBD2 matching over 12 bases. Germline trimming cut 3 bases from V and 8 bases from J; bases unmatched to any gene: 2. Germline loops: CDR1 SGHAT, CDR2 FQNNGV. The CDR3 runs to 14 residues.

The rearrangement joins TRBV27 to TRBJ2-7; 7 nucleotides align to TRBD2. J gave up 7 bases and V 7 bases, and 13 bases lay outside the gene matches. CDR1 MNHEY and CDR2 SMNVEV come from the germline V gene (reference sequence). CDR3 length: 14 residues. The CDR3 DNA is TGTGCCAGCACCCCAGCGGGATGGTTGGGGGAGCAGTACTTC. Its protein product is CASTPAGWLGEQYF.

The genes are TRBV2 and TRBJ2-3; 9 positions agree with TRBD2. CDR1 SNHLY and CDR2 FYNNEI come from the germline V gene. This CDR3 contains 17 residues. Losses at the gene ends were 2 bases for V and 2 bases for J; bases not matched to a gene: 8. CDR3 bases: TGTGCCAGCAGTGAAAGGGGCGGGGGGGCCTCCACAGATACGCAGTATTTT. Translation gives CASSERGGGASTDTQYF. The full variable domain, completed using reference TRBV2 and TRBJ2-3, is EPEVTQTPSHQVTQMGQEVILRCVPISNHLYFYWYRQILGQKVEFLVSFYNNEISEKSEIFDDQFSVERPDGSNFTLKIRSTKLEDSAMYFCASSERGGGASTDTQYFGPGTRLTVL.

The rearrangement links TRBV27 to TRBJ2-5; perhaps TRBD1 as D (5 bases). CDR3 length equals 13 residues. Germline CDR1 is MNHEY and CDR2 is SMNVEV (reference sequence). V gave up 8 bases and J gave up 3 bases, with 13 bases separating them. The chain's CDR3 is CASLLGAEETQYF. CDR3 in DNA: TGTGCCAGCCTTCTAGGGGCGGAAGAGACCCAGTACTTC.

This clone was seen a handful of times. The V gene is TRBV27, the J gene TRBJ2-2, with a weak D call TRBD2 (6 bases). V lost 10 bases and J lost 2, with 14 bases in between. Germline CDR1 MNHEY, CDR2 SMNVEV (reference sequence). The CDR3 has 14 residues. The DNA of the CDR3 is TGTGCCACCAAGTTGGGGGGAAACACCGGGGAGCTGTTTTTT. As protein: CATKLGGNTGELFF.

V is TRBV18 and J is TRBJ2-3; 10 nucleotides line up with TRBD1. The CDR3 runs 17 residues. Germline CDR1 is KGHSH and CDR2 is LQKENI. V dropped 0 bases and J dropped 3; count of bases not matched to a gene: 6. The CDR3 protein is CASSPPTGGRRTDTQYF. Written as DNA, the CDR3 is TGTGCCAGCTCACCACCGACAGGGGGCAGGAGGACAGATACGCAGTATTTT.

The gene calls are TRBV6-6 and TRBJ2-7; 13 nucleotides align to TRBD2. Germline-derived CDR1 and CDR2 are MNHNY and SVGAGI (reference sequence). V was pared by 2 bases and J by 7 bases, with 2 bases of the junction left unmatched. The CDR3 is 14 amino acids. The CDR3: CASSYGLAGDEQYF. As DNA, the CDR3 is TGTGCCAGCAGTTACGGACTAGCGGGAGATGAGCAGTACTTC.

The rearrangement links TRBV5-1 to TRBJ2-7, with 11 bases lining up with TRBD1. Germline lookup yields CDR1 SGHRS and CDR2 YFSETQ. The CDR3 covers 14 residues. The V gene end was trimmed by 3 bases and the J gene end by 6 bases; junction bases not matched to a gene: 5. CDR3: CASSSDGTGGEQYF. The DNA for the CDR3 is TGCGCCAGCAGCTCTGATGGGACAGGGGGCGAGCAGTACTTC.

The chain recombines TRBV30 with TRBJ1-2, with D maybe TRBD1 (5 bases). Germline CDR1 GTSNPN, CDR2 SVGIG (reference sequence). V lost 4 bases and J lost 4, with 10 bases in between. The CDR3 totals 12 residues. The DNA for the CDR3 is TGTGCCTGGACAGGGTCTTTCTATGGCTACACCTTC. Protein sequence: CAWTGSFYGYTF.

The V call is TRBV21-1, the J call TRBJ1-4; TRBD1 reflects the table's D call only, with no check against the DNA. TRBV21-1 is classified as a pseudogene. This CDR3 has 18 residues. The DNA for the CDR3 is TGTGCCAGCAGCAGACAACACCGGGACAGGGCAACTAATGAAAAACTGTTTTTT. Its translation: CASSRQHRDRATNEKLFF.

The chain carries TRBV5-4 and TRBJ1-2, with D possibly being TRBD1 (6 bases). The length of the CDR3 is 18 residues. Germline loops: CDR1 SGHNT, CDR2 YYREEE (reference sequence). The germline V and J ends were trimmed by 0 bases and 0 bases, with 18 bases remaining between them. CDR3 sequence reads: CASSLGPGGALTNYGYTF. In DNA, the CDR3 is TGTGCCAGCAGCTTGGGGCCGGGGGGGGCACTAACTAACTATGGCTACACCTTC.

V and J are TRBV11-2 and TRBJ2-3, with D tentatively TRBD2 (6 bases). Germline lookup yields CDR1 SGHAT and CDR2 FQNNGV. The CDR3 loop spans 16 amino acids. V was shortened by 7 bases and J by 3 bases, with 20 bases between the two germline ends. The CDR3 protein is CASTQNYLAMTDTQYF. CDR3 bases: TGTGCCAGCACCCAAAACTACCTAGCGATGACAGATACGCAGTATTTT.

The chain uses TRBV7-8 and TRBJ1-2, with TRBD1 matching 10 bases. CDR3 size: 16 residues. V shed 3 bases, J shed 2 bases, and the junction held 6 bases outside the gene matches. CDR1 and CDR2 from the germline V gene are SGHVS and FQNEAQ. For the CDR3, the DNA is TGTGCCAGCAGCTTCCGAGGACAGGGGGTGAACTATGGCTACACCTTC. The encoded protein is CASSFRGQGVNYGYTF.

V gene TRBV5-1 combines with J gene TRBJ2-1; D possibly corresponds to TRBD1 (6 bases). CDR3 length: 16 residues. V dropped 0 bases and J dropped 7 bases, with 17 bases sitting between them. Germline lookup yields CDR1 SGHRS and CDR2 YFSETQ. Here the CDR3 reads CASSLEGGVLWNEQFF. The CDR3 nucleotides are TGCGCCAGCAGCTTGGAAGGGGGAGTGCTATGGAATGAGCAGTTCTTC. Based on the CDR3 plus reference TRBV5-1 and TRBJ2-1, the full variable domain is KAGVTQTPRYLIKTRGQQVTLSCSPISGHRSVSWYQQTPGQGLQFLFEYFSETQRNKGNFPGRFSGRQFSNSRSEMNVSTLELGDSALYLCASSLEGGVLWNEQFFGPGTRLTVL.

The chain uses TRBV9 and TRBJ1-6; D remains ambiguous. Trimming pared 3 bases from V and 3 bases from J, leaving 4 bases between. Germline V lookup: CDR1 SGDLS, CDR2 YYNGEE. The CDR3 has 13 residues. In DNA form, the CDR3 reads TGTGCCAGCAGCGACAACTATAATTCACCCCTCCACTTT. Residues: CASSDNYNSPLHF.